Described below is a single T cell receptor beta chain sequence and its context. Its antigen is unidentified. Other DNA sequences in the same sample also yield this CDR3. The record originates from a study of shared clonotypes between healthy human individuals. Genomic DNA belonging to each subset was distributed in equal measure over several immunoSEQ plates. Sequencing was performed with immunoSEQ multiplex PCR; in TCRdb, only in-frame clones are kept and a portion is missing. The sample lists about 2 million clones; over 85% were seen once. The V gene's germline CDR1 is SGDLS and CDR2 YYNGEE. This CDR3 is 17 amino acids long. V was pared by 0 bases and J by 0 bases, with 3 bases of the junction left unmatched. Study results and limitations: The low donor count limited represented genetic and exposure-history diversity.

This chain connects TRBV9 to TRBJ2-5, with 12 bases aligning to TRBD2. Sequencing was carried out using naive CD4+ T cells sorted from blood. The subset denotes: CD45RA+ positively selected. This receptor was obtained from a man younger than 35 in good health. The CDR3 DNA reads TGTGCCAGCAGCGTAGGAACTAGCGGGGGGTACCAAGAGACCCAGTACTTC. Protein sequence: CASSVGTSGGYQETQYF.